The 17 T cell receptor beta chains in this list originate from one sample, sequenced in a study of CD8 T cells in ankylosing spondylitis. TCRdb re-analysed the 5' RACE reads in MiXCR, keeping a single row per CDR3 protein. Among more than 150,000 distinct CDR3 sequences listed, about an eighth were seen once. Sequencing was performed on blood, either unsorted or a sorted T cell fraction (not recorded which). The receptors here all came from a female donor with ankylosing spondylitis or in good health (not recorded which).

V usage is TRBV6-1 and J usage is TRBJ2-7; a weak D match, TRBD1 (6 bases). The CDR3 is made up of 15 amino acids. V was trimmed by 6 bases and J by 1 base, leaving 16 bases between them. Germline assignment: CDR1 MNHNS and CDR2 SASEGT. The CDR3 DNA follows: TGTGCCAGCAGCCCCTCAGGGGCCCTTTCCTACGAGCAGTACTTC. Amino acids: CASSPSGALSYEQYF.

This clonotype was seen many times. The V and J genes are TRBV3-1 and TRBJ2-4; 7 nucleotides match TRBD1. The V gene end was trimmed by 7 bases and the J gene end by 7 bases; junction bases not matched to a gene: 7. The CDR3 is 13 residues long. CDR1 is LGHDT, CDR2 YNNKEL, per germline (reference sequence). The CDR3: CASTALGGNIQYF. In DNA, the CDR3 is TGTGCCAGCACCGCGCTAGGGGGCAACATTCAGTACTTC. The entire variable domain, with the rest obtained from reference TRBV3-1 and TRBJ2-4, is as follows: DTAVSQTPKYLVTQMGNDKSIKCEQNLGHDTMYWYKQDSKKFLKIMFSYNNKELIINETVPNRFSPKSPDKAHLNLHINSLELGDSAVYFCASTALGGNIQYFGAGTRLSVL.

Points on this clonotype: A read error may produce the germline difference seen at one junction end. The chain couples TRBV7-2 to TRBJ2-3; 13 bases match TRBD2. CDR1 is SGHTA, CDR2 FQGNSA, per germline. This CDR3 is 16 amino acids long. As DNA, the CDR3 is TGTGCCAACAGCGCCGGGACTAGCGGGGACACAGATACGCAGTATTTT. This translates into CANSAGTSGDTDTQYF.

Comments on this clonotype: A clone one base away is much larger, so this may be a read error. The rearrangement uses TRBV6-1 and TRBJ2-1; unclear D gene. V lost 8 bases and J lost 6, with 20 bases in between. Germline CDR1 and CDR2: MNHNS and SASEGT. CDR3 length: 15 residues. As DNA, the CDR3 is TGTGCCAGCTTGCGTGGGCGGCAGAATCGCAATGAGCAGTTCTTC. Amino acids: CASLRGRQNRNEQFF.

This clonotype appeared many times. This chain links TRBV28 with TRBJ1-4, with 7 bases fitting TRBD1. The CDR3 consists of 17 residues. Germline assignment: CDR1 MDHEN and CDR2 SYDVKM. V gave up 6 bases and J gave up 7 bases; unmatched junction bases: 17. The CDR3 protein is CASRGSLDTHRGEKLFF. Written as DNA, the CDR3 is TGTGCCAGCAGGGGATCGTTGGACACCCACAGGGGTGAAAAACTGTTTTTT.

This clonotype was counted ten times or more. The J gene is TRBJ1-1, the V gene TRBV7-2; 7 nucleotides agree with TRBD1. With V trimmed by 3 bases and J by 3 bases, 4 bases remained unmatched. CDR1 is SGHTA, CDR2 FQGNSA, per germline. The CDR3 contains 14 residues. CDR3 sequence reads: CASSFYGQDTEAFF. CDR3 bases: TGTGCCAGCAGCTTTTATGGACAGGACACTGAAGCTTTCTTT.

Many counts were recorded for this clonotype. The V and J genes are TRBV28 and TRBJ1-1; no clear D gene. Germline CDR1 MDHEN, CDR2 SYDVKM. Trimming left V 4 bases short and J 7 bases short, with 10 bases between. CDR3 length equals 12 residues. The CDR3 region is CASSSGPREAFF. The CDR3 DNA sequence: TGTGCCAGCAGTTCTGGCCCCCGTGAAGCTTTCTTT.

This clonotype appeared many times. This chain joins TRBV12-3 or TRBV12-4 and TRBJ1-5; no clear D gene. Deletions cut 2 bases from V and 1 base from J, with 6 bases between. The CDR3 consists of 14 residues. CDR3 loop: CASSLRGSNQPQHF. The CDR3, as DNA: TGTGCCAGCAGTTTAAGAGGGAGCAATCAGCCCCAGCATTTT.

This clonotype was counted many times. CDR3 in DNA: TGTGCCAGCAGCTTATCTCAGGGGGATGGGGCCAACGTCCTGACTTTC. It codes for CASSLSQGDGANVLTF. This chain connects TRBV7-9 to TRBJ2-6; TRBD1 aligns across 7 bases. The J segment lost 3 bases and the V segment lost 2 bases, leaving 4 bases of the junction unmatched. In germline, CDR1 is SEHNR, CDR2 FQNEAQ (reference sequence). The length of the CDR3 is 16 residues. Supplemented by reference TRBV7-9 and TRBJ2-6, the full variable domain reads DTGVSQNPRHKITKRGQNVTFRCDPISEHNRLYWYRQTLGQGPEFLTYFQNEAQLEKSRLLSDRFSAERPKGSFSTLEIQRTEQGDSAMYLCASSLSQGDGANVLTFGAGSRLTVL.

This clonotype turned up a few times. V and J are TRBV5-1 and TRBJ2-7, with TRBD2 matching over 9 bases. Germline CDR1 reads SGHRS; CDR2 reads YFSETQ. The V gene end was trimmed by 0 bases and the J gene end by 6 bases; junction bases not matched to a gene: 4. The CDR3 length is 14 residues. CDR3 loop: CASSLGSGRPEQYF. Here the CDR3 DNA reads TGCGCCAGCAGCTTGGGGAGCGGGAGGCCCGAGCAGTACTTC.

This clonotype was counted many times. This chain links TRBV13 with TRBJ1-3; possible D gene TRBD1, 6 bases. Trimming shortened V by 5 bases and J by 4 bases, and 15 bases separated the two germline ends. CDR1 is PRHDT, CDR2 FYEKMQ, per germline (reference sequence). The length of the CDR3 is 15 residues. CDR3 amino acids: CASSLTRTAGNTIYF. In DNA form, the CDR3 reads TGTGCCAGCAGCCTCACCCGGACAGCCGGAAACACCATATATTTT.

The chain uses TRBV7-2 and TRBJ2-7; TRBD2 matches 10 bases. The CDR3 contains 14 residues. After removal of 6 bases from V and 5 bases from J, the junction contained 7 bases not matched to a gene. The germline V gene has CDR1 SGHTA and CDR2 FQGNSA. CDR3 in DNA: TGTGCCAGCAGGATCCTAGCGGGAGAAAACGAGCAGTACTTC. Amino acids: CASRILAGENEQYF.

Turning to this clonotype: This may be a read error, as it is one base from a much larger clone. The rearrangement links TRBV5-6 to TRBJ1-4, with a possible D match to TRBD1 (5 bases). Germline V gene sequence: CDR1 SGHDT, CDR2 YYEEEE. CDR3 length: 16 amino acids. Here the CDR3 reads CTSSIDPGRSNEKLFF. CDR3 in DNA: TGTACCAGCAGCATTGACCCGGGACGCAGTAATGAAAAACTGTTTTTT. Looking up the rest from reference TRBV5-6 and TRBJ1-4 gives the full variable domain: DAGVTQSPTHLIKTRGQQVTLRCSPKSGHDTVSWYQQALGQGPQFIFQYYEEEERQRGNFPDRFSGHQFPNYSSELNVNALLLGDSALYLCTSSIDPGRSNEKLFFGSGTQLSVL.

A few counts support this clonotype. V and J are TRBV12-3 or TRBV12-4 and TRBJ2-3; 10 nucleotides line up with TRBD2. V trimming: 5 bases; J trimming: 4 bases; junction bases outside the gene matches: 6. The CDR3 extends over 15 amino acids. The CDR3 region has the DNA TGTGCCAGCAGTCTCACTAGCGGGACTGCAGATACGCAGTATTTT. It translates to CASSLTSGTADTQYF.

This clonotype was recorded many times. V and J are TRBV20-1 and TRBJ2-1; a possible D gene is TRBD2 (7 bases). V lost 3 bases to trimming and J lost 7 bases, with 22 bases between them. This CDR3 is 16 amino acids long. Germline V gives CDR1 DFQATT, CDR2 SNEGSKA (reference sequence). CDR3 in amino acids: CSARVGGGISINEQFF. In DNA form, the CDR3 reads TGCAGTGCTAGGGTAGGGGGGGGCATTTCAATTAATGAGCAGTTCTTC.

This chain uses TRBV4-3 with TRBJ2-2; 9 bases map to TRBD1. This CDR3 has 15 residues. V lost 5 bases and J lost 5; bases outside the gene matches: 6. Per the germline V gene, CDR1 is LGHNA and CDR2 is YSLEER. The CDR3 bases are TGCGCCAGCAGCGACCGGGACAGGGTGACCGGGGAGCTGTTTTTT. The encoded protein is CASSDRDRVTGELFF.

Concerning this clonotype itself: This may stem from a read error, because a much larger clone lies one nucleotide away. The V and J genes are TRBV5-1 and TRBJ2-1, with D possibly matching TRBD2 (6 bases). The germline V and J ends were trimmed by 4 bases and 6 bases, with 14 bases remaining between them. The V gene's germline CDR1 is SGHRS and CDR2 YFSETQ. The CDR3 extends over 14 amino acids. For the CDR3, the DNA is TGCGCCAGCAGCGGGGGACTCGCCTTCAATGAGCAGTTCTTC. This translates into CASSGGLAFNEQFF. The variable domain in full, completed from reference TRBV5-1 and TRBJ2-1, reads KAGVTQTPRYLIKTRGQQVTLSCSPISGHRSVSWYQQTPGQGLQFLFEYFSETQRNKGNFPGRFSGRQFSNSRSEMNVSTLELGDSALYLCASSGGLAFNEQFFGPGTRLTVL.